This is a list of T cell receptor beta chains from one sample in a study of cytomegalovirus exposure and HLA in healthy donors. Sequenced by immunoSEQ multiplex PCR; TCRdb stores in-frame clones only, minus some. The profile shows 99,000 or so clones, 80% of them singletons. The sequenced sample consisted of PBMCs. Receptors were obtained from a man between 25 and 39 years old in good health and CMV-seropositive. CDR3s include the opening cysteine and the closing phenylalanine or tryptophan. Fields, in order: CDR3 DNA, CDR3 protein, clone size, V gene, J gene, D gene. The D gene is left open where the match is weak. Rows may omit the clone size; those that give it use once, few, many or a size class.

DNA: TGTGCCACCAGCAGAGGACTCCCTAGCTCCTACGAGCAGTACTTC; CDR3: CATSRGLPSSYEQYF; size: -; V: TRBV15; J: TRBJ2-7; D: -
DNA: TGTGCCATCTCTGGCGGGGACACTGAAGCTTTCTTT; CDR3: CAISGGDTEAFF; size: -; V: TRBV10-3; J: TRBJ1-1; D: -
DNA: TGTGCCAGCAGCTTACTAGCGGGACTATCCTACGAGCAGTACTTC; CDR3: CASSLLAGLSYEQYF; size: -; V: TRBV7-2; J: TRBJ2-7; D: TRBD2
DNA: TGTGCCAGCAGCGCGAGAGCGGGGATAGCAGATACGCAGTATTTT; CDR3: CASSARAGIADTQYF; size: -; V: TRBV9; J: TRBJ2-3; D: TRBD2
DNA: TGTGCCAGTAGCCCTGGGGGACTCCGCTACGAGCAGTACTTC; CDR3: CASSPGGLRYEQYF; size: -; V: TRBV19; J: TRBJ2-7; D: -
DNA: TGTGCCAGCAGCCCCTCTGACGCGGGGGGGCAAGAGACCCAGTACTTC; CDR3: CASSPSDAGGQETQYF; size: -; V: TRBV9; J: TRBJ2-5; D: TRBD2
DNA: TGTGCCAGCAGTTTAAGAGAGGGATCGCTGCGGGAGACCCAGTACTTC; CDR3: CASSLREGSLRETQYF; size: -; V: TRBV27; J: TRBJ2-5; D: -
DNA: TGCGCCAGCAGCTTGGGGGACAGGGGGCGGTCGCGCGAAGCTTTCTTT; CDR3: CASSLGDRGRSREAFF; size: few; V: TRBV5-1; J: TRBJ1-1; D: TRBD1
DNA: TGTGCCAGCAGTTCCTTGGGGGGGCGGGAGTACAATGAGCAGTTCTTC; CDR3: CASSSLGGREYNEQFF; size: -; V: TRBV6-5; J: TRBJ2-1; D: -
DNA: TGTGCCAGCAGCCAGGGGGGTCTAGGGGGCTACACCTTC; CDR3: CASSQGGLGGYTF; size: -; V: TRBV7-2; J: TRBJ1-2; D: TRBD1
DNA: TGCGCCAGCAGCGCCACTTTTTCGGATACGCAGTATTTT; CDR3: CASSATFSDTQYF; size: -; V: TRBV4-1; J: TRBJ2-3; D: -
DNA: TGTGCCAGCAGTCCCCAGGGTGGGTCCTACGAGCAGTACTTC; CDR3: CASSPQGGSYEQYF; size: few; V: TRBV6-5; J: TRBJ2-7; D: -
DNA: TGTGCCAGTACCATGACAGGGGGGGACACTGAAGCTTTCTTT; CDR3: CASTMTGGDTEAFF; size: -; V: TRBV19; J: TRBJ1-1; D: TRBD1
DNA: TGTGCCAGCAGTTCCGGACTAGCGGGGGCCACCGGGGAGCTGTTTTTT; CDR3: CASSSGLAGATGELFF; size: -; V: TRBV6-5; J: TRBJ2-2; D: TRBD2
DNA: TGTGCCAGCAGTTTGGTTCGCGGGAATCAGCCCCAGCATTTT; CDR3: CASSLVRGNQPQHF; size: -; V: TRBV27; J: TRBJ1-5; D: -
DNA: TGTGCCAGCAGTGATGGTAGCGTAGGCGAGCAGTACTTC; CDR3: CASSDGSVGEQYF; size: -; V: TRBV2; J: TRBJ2-7; D: -
DNA: TGTGCCAGCAGTGAACGGGGGGGGCAAGAGACCCAGTACTTC; CDR3: CASSERGGQETQYF; size: -; V: TRBV6-1; J: TRBJ2-5; D: TRBD2
DNA: TGTGCCTGGAGGGGGAGGGGAACTAATGAAAAACTGTTTTTT; CDR3: CAWRGRGTNEKLFF; size: -; V: TRBV30; J: TRBJ1-4; D: -
DNA: TGTGCCAGCTCACCGGGACTAGCGGGGGCAGATACGCAGTATTTT; CDR3: CASSPGLAGADTQYF; size: -; V: TRBV18; J: TRBJ2-3; D: TRBD2
DNA: TGTGCCAGCAGTCCTAGCGGGAACACCGGGGAGCTGTTTTTT; CDR3: CASSPSGNTGELFF; size: -; V: TRBV7-2; J: TRBJ2-2; D: TRBD2
DNA: TGTGCCAGCAGCGTAGCCGCGAGGCCAGATACGCAGTATTTT; CDR3: CASSVAARPDTQYF; size: -; V: TRBV9; J: TRBJ2-3; D: -
DNA: TGTGCCAGTAGTACGCCCGTCGCAGGCTATAATGAAAAACTGTTTTTT; CDR3: CASSTPVAGYNEKLFF; size: -; V: TRBV19; J: TRBJ1-4; D: -
DNA: TGTGCCTGGAGATTGACACCGACCTATGGAAACACCATATATTTT; CDR3: CAWRLTPTYGNTIYF; size: -; V: TRBV30; J: TRBJ1-3; D: -
DNA: TGCGCCAGCAGCCTCTGGACTAGCAGCACAGATACGCAGTATTTT; CDR3: CASSLWTSSTDTQYF; size: -; V: TRBV4-1; J: TRBJ2-3; D: TRBD2
DNA: TGTGCCAGCAGCGGACAGGACCCGAAAGAGACCCAGTACTTC; CDR3: CASSGQDPKETQYF; size: -; V: TRBV9; J: TRBJ2-5; D: -
DNA: TGTGCCAGTAGAGACAGGATGGGGGTTAACTATGGCTACACCTTC; CDR3: CASRDRMGVNYGYTF; size: -; V: TRBV19; J: TRBJ1-2; D: -
DNA: TGCGCCAGCAGCCAAGGGCCAGGGGCTCCCTTGGGCTACACCTTC; CDR3: CASSQGPGAPLGYTF; size: once; V: TRBV4-1; J: TRBJ1-2; D: -
DNA: TGCTTACCGACAGGGGGCGGTTCCTACGAGCAGTACTTC; CDR3: CLPTGGGSYEQYF; size: -; V: TRBV29-1; J: TRBJ2-7; D: TRBD1
DNA: TGTGCCAGCAGCTTGGGAACGGGCACAGATACGCAGTATTTT; CDR3: CASSLGTGTDTQYF; size: -; V: TRBV5-4; J: TRBJ2-3; D: -
DNA: TGTGCCAGCAGCTTGGGGCAAGGAGCCTACGAGCAGTACTTC; CDR3: CASSLGQGAYEQYF; size: -; V: TRBV5-6; J: TRBJ2-7; D: -
DNA: TGTGCCAGCAACCGACAGGGGAGGACCTACGAGCAGTACTTC; CDR3: CASNRQGRTYEQYF; size: few; V: TRBV6-6; J: TRBJ2-7; D: TRBD1
DNA: TGTGCCAGCAAGAGTACAGTCAATCAGCCCCAGCATTTT; CDR3: CASKSTVNQPQHF; size: -; V: TRBV6-1; J: TRBJ1-5; D: -
DNA: TGTGCCAGCGGCCGTCCCTTGAGGGGGTACGGGGGCTACACCTTC; CDR3: CASGRPLRGYGGYTF; size: -; V: TRBV6-5; J: TRBJ1-2; D: -
DNA: TGCGCCAGCAGCCGAGGAGGGACAGGGGGCTTCGAGCAGTACTTC; CDR3: CASSRGGTGGFEQYF; size: -; V: TRBV5-1; J: TRBJ2-7; D: TRBD1
DNA: TGTGCCAGCAACTCACAGGGGGGGAATGAAAAACTGTTTTTT; CDR3: CASNSQGGNEKLFF; size: -; V: TRBV28; J: TRBJ1-4; D: TRBD1
DNA: TGCGCCAGCAGCCAAGATAGCGGAGATAGCAATCAGCCCCAGCATTTT; CDR3: CASSQDSGDSNQPQHF; size: -; V: TRBV4-1; J: TRBJ1-5; D: -
DNA: TGTGCCAGTACCCCTTTGACAGGGGGCCGTGGCAATCAGCCCCAGCATTTT; CDR3: CASTPLTGGRGNQPQHF; size: -; V: TRBV19; J: TRBJ1-5; D: TRBD1
DNA: TGTGCCAGCAGTTATATCCGGACAGGCGGCGGCACTGAAGCTTTCTTT; CDR3: CASSYIRTGGGTEAFF; size: -; V: TRBV6-5; J: TRBJ1-1; D: TRBD1
DNA: TGTGCCAGCAGCTTAGTGGGACAGGGGGCCGAGACCCAGTACTTC; CDR3: CASSLVGQGAETQYF; size: -; V: TRBV7-2; J: TRBJ2-5; D: TRBD1
DNA: TGTGCCAGCAGCCTGAGCGGAGCCGTCTACGAGCAGTACTTC; CDR3: CASSLSGAVYEQYF; size: few; V: TRBV4-2; J: TRBJ2-7; D: -
DNA: TGCGCCAGCAGACCTAGCGGGGGGGGGATTTACAATGAGCAGTTCTTC; CDR3: CASRPSGGGIYNEQFF; size: few; V: TRBV5-1; J: TRBJ2-1; D: TRBD2
DNA: TGCGCCAGCAGTGCTATGACAGGGATTGTACACGAGCAGTACTTC; CDR3: CASSAMTGIVHEQYF; size: -; V: TRBV10-1; J: TRBJ2-7; D: TRBD1
DNA: TGCGCCAGCAGCCACCATGGGGCAGGGAGGGATGGCTACACCTTC; CDR3: CASSHHGAGRDGYTF; size: -; V: TRBV4-3; J: TRBJ1-2; D: -
DNA: TGTGCCAGCGGGGAGGGGATTAGGTACGAGCAGTACTTC; CDR3: CASGEGIRYEQYF; size: -; V: TRBV6-4; J: TRBJ2-7; D: TRBD2
DNA: TGTGCCAGCAGCCCGGACAGGAGCTCTGGGGCCAACGTCCTGACTTTC; CDR3: CASSPDRSSGANVLTF; size: -; V: TRBV4-2; J: TRBJ2-6; D: TRBD1
DNA: TGTGCCAGCTCACCAGGACAGGGGTTCGAGCAGTACTTC; CDR3: CASSPGQGFEQYF; size: -; V: TRBV18; J: TRBJ2-7; D: TRBD1
DNA: TGTGCCTGGACATTGGGGACAAACCTCTATAATTCACCCCTCCACTTT; CDR3: CAWTLGTNLYNSPLHF; size: -; V: TRBV30; J: TRBJ1-6; D: -
DNA: TGTGCCAGCAGCTCCGTCCCCGGCAGGCCCTATGGCTACACCTTC; CDR3: CASSSVPGRPYGYTF; size: -; V: TRBV11-2; J: TRBJ1-2; D: -
DNA: TGTGCCAGCAGCTTCGAGACAGGGCTCTCTGGAAACACCATATATTTT; CDR3: CASSFETGLSGNTIYF; size: -; V: TRBV5-5; J: TRBJ1-3; D: TRBD1
DNA: TGTGCCAGCAGCCACTACCAAGAGACCCAGTACTTC; CDR3: CASSHYQETQYF; size: -; V: TRBV7-9; J: TRBJ2-5; D: -
DNA: TGCGCCAGCAATATCGGGGAGGGTGAAAAACTGTTTTTT; CDR3: CASNIGEGEKLFF; size: -; V: TRBV5-1; J: TRBJ1-4; D: -